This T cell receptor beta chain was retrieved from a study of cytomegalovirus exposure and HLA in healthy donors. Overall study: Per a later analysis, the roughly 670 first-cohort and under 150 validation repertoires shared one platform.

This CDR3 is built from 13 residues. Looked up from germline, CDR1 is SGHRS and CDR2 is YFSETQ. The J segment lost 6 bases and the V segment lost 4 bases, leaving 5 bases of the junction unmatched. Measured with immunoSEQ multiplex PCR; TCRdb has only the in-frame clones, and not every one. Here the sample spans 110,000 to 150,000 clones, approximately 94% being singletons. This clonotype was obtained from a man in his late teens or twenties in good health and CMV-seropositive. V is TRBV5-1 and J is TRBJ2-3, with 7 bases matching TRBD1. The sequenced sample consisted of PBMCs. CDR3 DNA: TGCGCCAGCAGCACCGGACAGGCCGATACGCAGTATTTT. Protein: CASSTGQADTQYF.